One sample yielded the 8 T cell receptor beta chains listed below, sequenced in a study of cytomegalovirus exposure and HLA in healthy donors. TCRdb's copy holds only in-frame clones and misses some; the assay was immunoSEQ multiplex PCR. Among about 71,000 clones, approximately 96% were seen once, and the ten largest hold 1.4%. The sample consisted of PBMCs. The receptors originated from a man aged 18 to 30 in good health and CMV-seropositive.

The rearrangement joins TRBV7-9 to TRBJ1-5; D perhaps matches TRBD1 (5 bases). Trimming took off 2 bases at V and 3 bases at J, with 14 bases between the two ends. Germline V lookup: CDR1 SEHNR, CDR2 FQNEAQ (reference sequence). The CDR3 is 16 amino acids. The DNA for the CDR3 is TGTGCCAGCAGCTTATCTATAGGAGGGGTCAATCAGCCCCAGCATTTT. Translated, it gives CASSLSIGGVNQPQHF.

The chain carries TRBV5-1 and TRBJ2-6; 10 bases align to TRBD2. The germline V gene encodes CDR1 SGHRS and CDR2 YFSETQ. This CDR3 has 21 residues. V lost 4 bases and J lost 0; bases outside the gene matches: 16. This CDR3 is CASSPSGGVILPFSGANVLTF. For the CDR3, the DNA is TGCGCCAGCAGCCCCAGCGGGGGGGTCATCTTACCCTTCTCTGGGGCCAACGTCCTGACTTTC.

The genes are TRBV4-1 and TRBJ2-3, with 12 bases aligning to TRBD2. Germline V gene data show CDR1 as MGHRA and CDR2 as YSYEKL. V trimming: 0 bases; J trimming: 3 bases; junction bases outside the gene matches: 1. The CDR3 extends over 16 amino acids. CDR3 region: CASSQEGLAGTDTQYF. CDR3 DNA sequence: TGCGCCAGCAGCCAAGAAGGACTAGCGGGGACAGATACGCAGTATTTT.

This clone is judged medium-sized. DNA for the CDR3: TGTGCCAGCAGTTTAGGAAGGGGGTCTTCACCCCTCCACTTT. Translating it yields CASSLGRGSSPLHF. The chain couples TRBV27 to TRBJ1-6; D may be TRBD1 (6 bases). Trimming left V 2 bases short and J 9 bases short, with 11 bases between. Per the germline V gene, CDR1 is MNHEY and CDR2 is SMNVEV (reference sequence). This CDR3 is 14 amino acids long.

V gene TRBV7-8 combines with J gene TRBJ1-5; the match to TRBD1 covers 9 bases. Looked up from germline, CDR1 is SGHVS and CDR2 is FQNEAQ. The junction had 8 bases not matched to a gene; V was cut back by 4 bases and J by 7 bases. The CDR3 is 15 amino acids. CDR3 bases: TGTGCCAGCAGCTCACTCACAGGGGGCCACCAGCCCCAGCATTTT. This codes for CASSSLTGGHQPQHF.

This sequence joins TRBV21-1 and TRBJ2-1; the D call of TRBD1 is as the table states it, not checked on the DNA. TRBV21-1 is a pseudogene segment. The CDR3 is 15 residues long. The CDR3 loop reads CASSKRVAPGLEQFF. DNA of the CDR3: TGTGCCAGCAGCAAAAGAGTGGCCCCAGGGCTTGAGCAGTTCTTC.

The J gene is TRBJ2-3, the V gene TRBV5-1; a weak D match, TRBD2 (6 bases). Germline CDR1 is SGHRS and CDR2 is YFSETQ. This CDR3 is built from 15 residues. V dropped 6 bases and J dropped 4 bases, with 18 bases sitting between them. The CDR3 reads CASKRLGNAADTQYF. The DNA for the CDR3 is TGCGCCAGCAAAAGACTAGGTAATGCAGCAGATACGCAGTATTTT. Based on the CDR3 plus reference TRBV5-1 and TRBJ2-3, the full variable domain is KAGVTQTPRYLIKTRGQQVTLSCSPISGHRSVSWYQQTPGQGLQFLFEYFSETQRNKGNFPGRFSGRQFSNSRSEMNVSTLELGDSALYLCASKRLGNAADTQYFGPGTRLTVL.

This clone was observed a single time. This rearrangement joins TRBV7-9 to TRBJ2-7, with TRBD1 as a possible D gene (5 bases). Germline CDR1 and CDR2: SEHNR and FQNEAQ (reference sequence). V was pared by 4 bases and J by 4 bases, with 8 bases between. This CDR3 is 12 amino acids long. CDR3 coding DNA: TGTGCCAGCAGCTACCAGGGATACGAGCAGTACTTC. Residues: CASSYQGYEQYF.